The present TCR beta chain was sequenced within a study of shared clonotypes between healthy human individuals. CDR1 SGHRS and CDR2 YFSETQ come from the germline V gene. This CDR3 spans 16 amino acids. After removal of 1 base from V and 8 bases from J, the junction contained 11 bases not matched to a gene. TCRdb's copy holds only in-frame clones and misses some; the assay was immunoSEQ multiplex PCR. The sample carries about 640,000 clones, around 72% recorded once. This clonotype was obtained from a woman aged 25-40 years in good health. The rearrangement joins TRBV5-1 to TRBJ2-1, with 8 bases fitting TRBD2. The sequencing sample was made of memory CD4+ T cells sorted from blood. The subset was: CD45RA-negative fraction. CDR3 DNA: TGCGCCAGCAGCTTGTCCACGGGAGGGCCCCAATATGAGCAGTTCTTC. This sequence encodes CASSLSTGGPQYEQFF.